Listed here is a single T cell receptor beta chain. Here immunoSEQ multiplex PCR was the method, and the copy in TCRdb shows in-frame clones only, minus some. The sample has under 40,000 clones, 70% to 90% seen once; the top ten hold around 35%. The sample is drawn from a study of blood T cell repertoires in COVID-19. The wider study: The United States, Italy and Spain supplied acute and convalescent COVID-19 samples.

Input material: peripheral blood. The receptor comes from a man in his 70s with active COVID-19.

CDR3 sequence reads: CASSEVLAGLNTGELFF. CDR3 bases: TGTGCCAGCAGTGAAGTGTTAGCGGGGTTGAACACCGGGGAGCTGTTTTTT. This chain uses TRBV6-1 with TRBJ2-2; 8 nucleotides agree with TRBD2. The CDR3 has 17 residues. The junction had 5 bases not matched to a gene; V was cut back by 1 base and J by 1 base. Germline loops: CDR1 MNHNS, CDR2 SASEGT.